The 9 T cell receptor beta chains below were found in one sample sequenced in a study of CD8+ T cells in alopecia areata. Extracted RNA was reverse transcribed, and the resulting cDNA served as sequencing template. Assay: immunoSEQ multiplex PCR; the TCRdb copy retains only in-frame clones and omits some. The table has 170,000 or so clones, roughly 60% seen once. The sample consisted of CD4+ T cells sorted from blood, taken at week 0. The receptors here all came from a human donor with alopecia areata.

The chain has TRBV5-1 and TRBJ2-5, with 8 bases identical to TRBD1. CDR1 and CDR2 (germline): SGHRS, YFSETQ. The V segment lost 0 bases and the J segment 2 bases; nucleotides outside the gene matches: 3. The CDR3 has 15 residues. The CDR3 sequence: CASSLDRGRQETQYF. The CDR3 DNA is TGCGCCAGCAGCTTGGACAGGGGGAGGCAAGAGACCCAGTACTTC.

The chain is built from TRBV30 and TRBJ2-1; D is unresolved. V lost 1 base to trimming and J lost 5 bases, with 18 bases between them. Germline loops: CDR1 GTSNPN, CDR2 SVGIG (reference sequence). The CDR3 loop spans 16 amino acids. CDR3 residues: CAWSAIGQNLHNEQFF. DNA of the CDR3: TGTGCCTGGAGTGCCATTGGGCAGAACCTTCACAATGAGCAGTTCTTC.

The chain links TRBV2 to TRBJ2-1; no clear D gene. V lost 1 base to trimming and J lost 10 bases, with 14 bases between them. CDR1 is SNHLY, CDR2 FYNNEI, per germline. The CDR3 sequence is 14 residues long. CDR3 in DNA: TGTGCCAGCAGTGAAGAACGTGCGGCTGGCGAGCAGTTCTTC. Protein sequence: CASSEERAAGEQFF.

This clone was picked up a small number of times. The chain links TRBV6-6 to TRBJ2-5; D perhaps matches TRBD2 (6 bases). Germline V gene sequence: CDR1 MNHNY, CDR2 SVGAGI (reference sequence). This CDR3 is built from 15 residues. V shed 5 bases and J shed 2 bases, with 15 bases lying between them. CDR3 amino acids: CASSNGGVRQETQYF. CDR3 nucleotide sequence: TGTGCCAGCAGTAACGGAGGGGTGAGGCAAGAGACCCAGTACTTC.

The V gene is TRBV10-2, the J gene TRBJ1-6; D is uncertain. This CDR3 has 14 residues. Germline V lookup: CDR1 WSHSY, CDR2 SAAADI. Trimming took off 3 bases at V and 5 bases at J, with 8 bases between the two ends. The CDR3 sequence: CASSEVRDNSPLHF. Here the CDR3 DNA reads TGCGCCAGCAGTGAAGTTAGAGATAATTCACCCCTCCACTTT.

A few counts support this clone. V is TRBV5-1 and J is TRBJ2-7; 7 bases are a match to TRBD2. This CDR3 has 13 amino acids. J gave up 6 bases and V 5 bases, and 8 bases lay outside the gene matches. Per the germline V gene, CDR1 is SGHRS and CDR2 is YFSETQ. CDR3 protein: CASSPETSFEQYF. The CDR3 nucleotides read TGCGCCAGCAGTCCGGAGACTAGCTTCGAGCAGTACTTC.

Here the CDR3 reads CSVEGGVEPYEQYF. The DNA for the CDR3 is TGCAGCGTTGAGGGCGGGGTCGAGCCCTACGAGCAGTACTTC. The chain has TRBV29-1 and TRBJ2-7; tentative D call: TRBD2 (6 bases). V was cut by 3 bases and J by 2 bases, with 14 bases left in between. The CDR3 has 14 residues. Germline V CDR1 and CDR2: SQVTM, ANQGSEA.

The chain couples TRBV5-1 to TRBJ2-6; D call uncertain. V was pared by 4 bases and J by 0 bases, with 14 bases between. The CDR3 has 17 amino acids. CDR1 is SGHRS, CDR2 YFSETQ, per germline. The CDR3 coding sequence is TGCGCCAGCAGCCTGGACGGATTCTTCTCTGGGGCCAACGTCCTGACTTTC. Protein: CASSLDGFFSGANVLTF.

Here the CDR3 DNA reads TGTGCCAGCAGCCCACAGGGACAATTGGATCAGCCCCAGCATTTT. Amino acid sequence: CASSPQGQLDQPQHF. V gene TRBV7-9 combines with J gene TRBJ1-5; D might be TRBD1 (6 bases). V was shortened by 5 bases and J by 5 bases, with 16 bases between the two germline ends. Germline CDR1 is SEHNR and CDR2 is FQNEAQ (reference sequence). The CDR3 has 15 amino acids.